This T cell receptor (beta chain) appears in the sequencing data of a study of cytomegalovirus exposure and HLA in healthy donors. The CDR3 extends over 15 amino acids. With 3 bases clipped from V and 0 bases from J, the junction kept 2 bases outside the gene matches. Germline lookup yields CDR1 MRHNA and CDR2 SNTAGT. PCR employed 60 Vbeta and 13 Jbeta primers. Using immunoSEQ multiplex PCR, the repertoire was profiled, and TCRdb retains in-frame clones only, with some absent. This sample's table reports approximately 150,000 clones. The receptor's source is a woman under 30 in good health and CMV-seronegative. The sample taken for sequencing was PBMCs. V is TRBV6-4 and J is TRBJ1-5, with 7 bases aligning to TRBD1. The CDR3 protein is CASSETGDSNQPQHF. DNA for the CDR3: TGTGCCAGCAGTGAAACAGGGGATAGCAATCAGCCCCAGCATTTT.